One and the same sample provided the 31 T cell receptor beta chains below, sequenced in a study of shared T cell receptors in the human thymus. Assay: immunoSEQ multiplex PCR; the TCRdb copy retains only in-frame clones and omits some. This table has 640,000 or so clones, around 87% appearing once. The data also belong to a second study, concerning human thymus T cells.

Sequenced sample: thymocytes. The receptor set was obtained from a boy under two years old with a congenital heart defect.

The CDR3: CASSQDLMRQGTMNQPQHF. The CDR3 nucleotides are TGCGCCAGCAGCCAAGATCTGATGAGGCAGGGGACCATGAACCAGCCCCAGCATTTT. This sequence joins TRBV4-3 and TRBJ1-5, with D maybe TRBD1 (6 bases). CDR1 is LGHNA, CDR2 YSLEER, per germline. V lost 0 bases and J 7 bases, leaving 25 bases between the germline ends. This CDR3 comprises 19 residues.

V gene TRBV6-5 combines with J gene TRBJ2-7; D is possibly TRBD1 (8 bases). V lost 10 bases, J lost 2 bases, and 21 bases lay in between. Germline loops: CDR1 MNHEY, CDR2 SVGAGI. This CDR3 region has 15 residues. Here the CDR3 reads CATTKNRGGAYEQYF. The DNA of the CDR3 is TGTGCCACCACCAAGAACAGGGGGGGGGCCTACGAGCAGTACTTC.

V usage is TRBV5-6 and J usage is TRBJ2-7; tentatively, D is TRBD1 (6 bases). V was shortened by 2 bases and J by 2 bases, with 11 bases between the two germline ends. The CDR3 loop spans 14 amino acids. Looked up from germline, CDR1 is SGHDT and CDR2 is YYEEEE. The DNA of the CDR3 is TGTGCCAGCAGCTTAAGGGGGTACACCTACGAGCAGTACTTC. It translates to CASSLRGYTYEQYF.

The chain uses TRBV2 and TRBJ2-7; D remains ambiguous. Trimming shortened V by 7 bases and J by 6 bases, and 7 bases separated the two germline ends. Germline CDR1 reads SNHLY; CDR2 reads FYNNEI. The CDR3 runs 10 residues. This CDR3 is CASKSGEQYF. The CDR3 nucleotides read TGTGCCAGCAAGTCGGGCGAGCAGTACTTC.

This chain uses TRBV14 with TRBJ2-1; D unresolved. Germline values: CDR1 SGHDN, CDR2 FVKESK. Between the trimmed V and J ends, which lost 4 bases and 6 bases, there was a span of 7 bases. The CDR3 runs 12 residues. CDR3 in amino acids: CASSRWSNEQFF. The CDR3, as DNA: TGTGCCAGCAGCCGCTGGAGCAATGAGCAGTTCTTC. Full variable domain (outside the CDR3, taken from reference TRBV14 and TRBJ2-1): EAGVTQFPSHSVIEKGQTVTLRCDPISGHDNLYWYRRVMGKEIKFLLHFVKESKQDESGMPNNRFLAERTGGTYSTLKVQPAELEDSGVYFCASSRWSNEQFFGPGTRLTVL.

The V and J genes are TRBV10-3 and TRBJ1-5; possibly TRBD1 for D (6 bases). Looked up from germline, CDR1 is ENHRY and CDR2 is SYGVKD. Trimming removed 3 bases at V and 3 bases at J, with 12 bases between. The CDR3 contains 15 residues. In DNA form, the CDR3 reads TGTGCCATCAGTGAAGAATGGACAGACAATCAGCCCCAGCATTTT. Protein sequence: CAISEEWTDNQPQHF.

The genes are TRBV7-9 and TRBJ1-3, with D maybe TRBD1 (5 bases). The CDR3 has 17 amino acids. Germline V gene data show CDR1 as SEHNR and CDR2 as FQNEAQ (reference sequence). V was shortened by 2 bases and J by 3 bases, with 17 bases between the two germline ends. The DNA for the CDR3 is TGTGCCAGCAGCTTACTTCGGGGGGGAAGAAATGGAAACACCATATATTTT. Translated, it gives CASSLLRGGRNGNTIYF.

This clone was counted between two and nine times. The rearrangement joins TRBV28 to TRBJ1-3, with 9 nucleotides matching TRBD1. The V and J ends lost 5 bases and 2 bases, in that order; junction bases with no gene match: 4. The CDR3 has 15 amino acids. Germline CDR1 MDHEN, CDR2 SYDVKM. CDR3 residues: CASSDGQGPGNTIYF. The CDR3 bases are TGTGCCAGCAGTGATGGACAGGGGCCTGGAAACACCATATATTTT.

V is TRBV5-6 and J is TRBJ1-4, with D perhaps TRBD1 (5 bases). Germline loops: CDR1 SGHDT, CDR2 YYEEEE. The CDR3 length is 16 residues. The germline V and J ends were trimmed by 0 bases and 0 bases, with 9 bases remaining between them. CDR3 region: CASSLVGGATNEKLFF. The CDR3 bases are TGTGCCAGCAGCTTGGTGGGGGGGGCAACTAATGAAAAACTGTTTTTT.

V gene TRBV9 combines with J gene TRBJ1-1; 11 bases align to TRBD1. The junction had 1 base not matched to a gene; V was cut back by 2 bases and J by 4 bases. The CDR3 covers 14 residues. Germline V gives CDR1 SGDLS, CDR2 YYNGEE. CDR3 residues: CASSVGTGGTEAFF. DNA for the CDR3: TGTGCCAGCAGCGTCGGGACAGGGGGCACTGAAGCTTTCTTT.

Here the CDR3 DNA reads TGTGCCAGCAACCGCCGGGATAGTTATAGTGGGGCCAACGTCCTGACTTTC. Translated: CASNRRDSYSGANVLTF. The chain carries TRBV7-9 and TRBJ2-6, with D tentatively TRBD2 (5 bases). Trimming cost V 7 bases and J 3 bases, with 19 bases left between them. The CDR3 spans 17 residues. Germline-derived CDR1 and CDR2 are SEHNR and FQNEAQ (reference sequence).

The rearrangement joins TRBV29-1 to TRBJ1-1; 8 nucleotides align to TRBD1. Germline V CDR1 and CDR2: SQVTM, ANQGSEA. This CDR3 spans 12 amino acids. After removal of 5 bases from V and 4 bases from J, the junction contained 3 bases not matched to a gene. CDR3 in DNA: TGCAGCGTTACCGACAGGGGCACTGAAGCTTTCTTT. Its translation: CSVTDRGTEAFF.

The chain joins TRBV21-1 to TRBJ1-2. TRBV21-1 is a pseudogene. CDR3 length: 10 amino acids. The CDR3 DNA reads TGTGCCAGCACCCCCATACGAGGCGACTTC. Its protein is CASTPIRGDF.

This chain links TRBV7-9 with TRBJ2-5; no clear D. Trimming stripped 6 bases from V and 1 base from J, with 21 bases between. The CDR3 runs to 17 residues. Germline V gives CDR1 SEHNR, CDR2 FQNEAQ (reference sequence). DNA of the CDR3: TGTGCCAGCAGTTTCCTTCCCCAGAACGGGTCCCAAGAGACCCAGTACTTC. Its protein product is CASSFLPQNGSQETQYF.

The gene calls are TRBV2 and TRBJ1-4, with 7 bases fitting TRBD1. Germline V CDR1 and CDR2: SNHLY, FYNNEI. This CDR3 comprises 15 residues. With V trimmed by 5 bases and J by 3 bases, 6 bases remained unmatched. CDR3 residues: CASSPTGTANEKLFF. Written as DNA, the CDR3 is TGTGCCAGCAGTCCCACCGGGACAGCTAATGAAAAACTGTTTTTT.

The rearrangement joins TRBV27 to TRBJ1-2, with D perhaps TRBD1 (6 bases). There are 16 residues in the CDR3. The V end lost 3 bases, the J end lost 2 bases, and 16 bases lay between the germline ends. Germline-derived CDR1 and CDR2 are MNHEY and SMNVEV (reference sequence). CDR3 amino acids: CASSFPPGASNYGYTF. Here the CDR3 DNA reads TGTGCCAGCAGTTTTCCTCCAGGGGCCTCAAACTATGGCTACACCTTC.

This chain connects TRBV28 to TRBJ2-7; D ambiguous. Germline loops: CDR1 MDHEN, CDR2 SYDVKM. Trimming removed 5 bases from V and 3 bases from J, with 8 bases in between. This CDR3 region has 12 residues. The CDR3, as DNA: TGTGCCAGCAGTGCCTCGGGCTACGAGCAGTACTTC. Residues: CASSASGYEQYF.

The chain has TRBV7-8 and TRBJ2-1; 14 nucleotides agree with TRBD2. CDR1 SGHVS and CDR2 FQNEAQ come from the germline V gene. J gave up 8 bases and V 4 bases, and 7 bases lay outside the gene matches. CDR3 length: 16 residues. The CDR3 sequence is CASSSNGTSGSDEQFF. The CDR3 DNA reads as TGTGCCAGCAGCTCAAACGGGACTAGCGGGAGCGATGAGCAGTTCTTC.

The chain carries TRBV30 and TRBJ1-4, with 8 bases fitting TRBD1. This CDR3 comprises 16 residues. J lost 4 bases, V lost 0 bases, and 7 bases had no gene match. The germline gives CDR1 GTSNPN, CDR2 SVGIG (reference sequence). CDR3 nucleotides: TGTGCCTGGAGTGTACGAATAGACAGGGGTAATGAAAAACTGTTTTTT. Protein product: CAWSVRIDRGNEKLFF.

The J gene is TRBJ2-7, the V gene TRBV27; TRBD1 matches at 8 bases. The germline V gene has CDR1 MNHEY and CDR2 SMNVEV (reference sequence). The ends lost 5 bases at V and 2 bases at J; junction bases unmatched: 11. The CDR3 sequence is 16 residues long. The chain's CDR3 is CASSAAGGWLPYEQYF. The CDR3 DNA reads TGTGCCAGCAGTGCGGCAGGGGGCTGGCTTCCCTACGAGCAGTACTTC.

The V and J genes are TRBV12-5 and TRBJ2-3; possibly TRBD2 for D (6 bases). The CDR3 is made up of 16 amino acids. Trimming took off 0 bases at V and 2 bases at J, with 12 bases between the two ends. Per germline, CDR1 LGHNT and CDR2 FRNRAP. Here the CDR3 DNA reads TGTGCTAGTGGTTTGGTGGTGGCGGGGACCACAGATACGCAGTATTTT. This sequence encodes CASGLVVAGTTDTQYF.

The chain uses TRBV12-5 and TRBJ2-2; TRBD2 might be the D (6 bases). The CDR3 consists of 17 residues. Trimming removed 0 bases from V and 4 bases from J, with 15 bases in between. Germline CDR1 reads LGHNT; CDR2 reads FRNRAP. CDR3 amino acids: CASGLVLVAELTGELFF. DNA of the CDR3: TGTGCTAGTGGTTTGGTCTTGGTAGCGGAGCTCACCGGGGAGCTGTTTTTT.

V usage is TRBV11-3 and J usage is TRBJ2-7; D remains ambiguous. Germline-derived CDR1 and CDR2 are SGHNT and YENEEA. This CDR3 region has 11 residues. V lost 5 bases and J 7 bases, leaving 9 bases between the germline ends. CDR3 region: CASSKGEEQYF. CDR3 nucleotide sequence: TGTGCCAGCAGCAAAGGAGAGGAGCAGTACTTC.

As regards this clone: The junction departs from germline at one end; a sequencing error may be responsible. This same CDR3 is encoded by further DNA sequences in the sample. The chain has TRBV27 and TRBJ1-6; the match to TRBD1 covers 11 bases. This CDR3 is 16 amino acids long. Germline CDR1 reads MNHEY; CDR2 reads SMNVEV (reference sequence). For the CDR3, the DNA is TGTGCCAGCAGTTTAGGGACAGGGGGGTATAATTCCCCCCTCCACTTT. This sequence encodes CASSLGTGGYNSPLHF.

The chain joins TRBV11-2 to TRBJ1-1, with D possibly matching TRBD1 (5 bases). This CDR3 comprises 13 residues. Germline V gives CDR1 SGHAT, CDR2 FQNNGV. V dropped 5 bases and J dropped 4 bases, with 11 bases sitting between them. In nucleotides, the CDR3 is TGTGCCAGCAGCCTGTGGGGGGGCACTGAAGCTTTCTTT. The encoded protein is CASSLWGGTEAFF.

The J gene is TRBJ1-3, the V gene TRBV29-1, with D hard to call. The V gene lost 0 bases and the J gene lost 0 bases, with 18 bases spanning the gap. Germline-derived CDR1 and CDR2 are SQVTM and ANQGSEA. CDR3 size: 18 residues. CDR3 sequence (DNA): TGCAGCGTTGAAGAGGTACCCGGTGCCAATCGCTCTGGAAACACCATATATTTT. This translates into CSVEEVPGANRSGNTIYF. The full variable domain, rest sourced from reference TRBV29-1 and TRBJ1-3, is SAVISQKPSRDICQRGTSLTIQCQVDSQVTMMFWYRQQPGQSLTLIATANQGSEATYESGFVIDKFPISRPNLTFSTLTVSNMSPEDSSIYLCSVEEVPGANRSGNTIYFGEGSWLTVV.

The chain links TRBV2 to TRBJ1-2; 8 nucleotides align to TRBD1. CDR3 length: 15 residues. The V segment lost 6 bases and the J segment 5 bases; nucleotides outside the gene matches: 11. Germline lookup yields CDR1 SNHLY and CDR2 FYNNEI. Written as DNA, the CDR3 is TGTGCCAGCAGGAGACGAACAGGGACAGGTTATGGCTACACCTTC. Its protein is CASRRRTGTGYGYTF. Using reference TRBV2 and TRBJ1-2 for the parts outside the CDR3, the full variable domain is EPEVTQTPSHQVTQMGQEVILRCVPISNHLYFYWYRQILGQKVEFLVSFYNNEISEKSEIFDDQFSVERPDGSNFTLKIRSTKLEDSAMYFCASRRRTGTGYGYTFGSGTRLTVV.

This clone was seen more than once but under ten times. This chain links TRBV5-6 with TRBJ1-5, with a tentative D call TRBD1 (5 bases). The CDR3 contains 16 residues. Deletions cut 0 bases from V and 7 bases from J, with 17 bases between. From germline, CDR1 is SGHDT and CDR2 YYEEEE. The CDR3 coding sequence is TGTGCCAGCAGCTTGGAGGGAGGAACAGGAACGCAGCCCCAGCATTTT. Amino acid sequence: CASSLEGGTGTQPQHF.

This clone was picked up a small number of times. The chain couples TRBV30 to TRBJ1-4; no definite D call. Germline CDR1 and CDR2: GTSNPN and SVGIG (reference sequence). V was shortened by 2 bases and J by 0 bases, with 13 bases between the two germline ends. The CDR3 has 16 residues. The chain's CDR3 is CAWSLRRAATNEKLFF. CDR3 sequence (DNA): TGTGCCTGGAGTCTCCGTAGAGCTGCAACTAATGAAAAACTGTTTTTT.

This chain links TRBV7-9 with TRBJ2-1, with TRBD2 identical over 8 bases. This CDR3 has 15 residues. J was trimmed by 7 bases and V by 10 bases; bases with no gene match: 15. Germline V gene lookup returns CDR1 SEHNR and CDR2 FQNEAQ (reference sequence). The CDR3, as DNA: TGTGCCAACTCCGGGGAGCGGGAGTTAGGGAATGAGCAGTTCTTC. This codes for CANSGERELGNEQFF. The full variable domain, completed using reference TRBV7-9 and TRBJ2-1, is DTGVSQNPRHKITKRGQNVTFRCDPISEHNRLYWYRQTLGQGPEFLTYFQNEAQLEKSRLLSDRFSAERPKGSFSTLEIQRTEQGDSAMYLCANSGERELGNEQFFGPGTRLTVL.

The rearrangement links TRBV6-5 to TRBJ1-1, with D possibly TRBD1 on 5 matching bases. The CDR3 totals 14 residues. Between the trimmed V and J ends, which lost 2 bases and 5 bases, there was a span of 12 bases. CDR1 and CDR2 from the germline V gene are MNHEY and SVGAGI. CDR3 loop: CASSYRRGRTEAFF. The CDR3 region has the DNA TGTGCCAGCAGTTACAGGAGGGGCCGGACTGAAGCTTTCTTT.